This TCR beta chain is drawn from a study of control samples from healthy donors and cancer patients. Germline V gene data show CDR1 as SGHTA and CDR2 as FQGNSA. V dropped 1 base and J dropped 10 bases, with 14 bases sitting between them. This CDR3 comprises 14 residues. Libraries were prepared by immunoSEQ multiplex PCR; TCRdb keeps only in-frame clonotypes and omits some of them. The sample consists of 85,000 to 100,000 clones, just over 90% of them appearing once. V and J are TRBV7-2 and TRBJ2-1, with a possible D match to TRBD1 (6 bases). The sequenced material came from blood. The sequence came from a man aged 18 to 35 in good health. The CDR3 coding sequence is TGTGCCAGCAGCTTAGGCCTGGGGGACATAGAGCAGTTCTTC. Residues: CASSLGLGDIEQFF.